Sequencing of this TCR beta chain was carried out in a study of T cells in Graves' hyperthyroidism and ophthalmopathy. This clonotype has more than one count but fewer than ten. The CDR3 totals 14 residues. Germline assignment: CDR1 SGHAT and CDR2 FQNNGV. Trimming removed 5 bases from V and 0 bases from J, with 11 bases in between. Authors of the study amplified TCR beta CDR3 regions from RNA transcripts. Primed by the HTBI set, a first-round RT-PCR was run on the TCR CDR3. TCRdb itself ran the multiplex PCR reads through MiXCR, one entry per CDR3 protein. The sample records hundreds of thousands of distinct CDR3 sequences, around 39% being singletons.

Source material: blood. The V call is TRBV11-2, the J call TRBJ2-7, with D possibly being TRBD1 (5 bases). This sequence was found in a man aged 18 to 29 with Graves' hyperthyroidism. The CDR3 is CASSLTERSYEQYF. The CDR3 DNA sequence: TGTGCCAGCAGCCTGACAGAGCGCTCCTACGAGCAGTACTTC.